The rows below give T cell receptor beta chains drawn from one sample of a study of T cells in Graves' hyperthyroidism and ophthalmopathy. TCRdb itself ran the multiplex PCR reads through MiXCR, one entry per CDR3 protein. The sample records around 420,000 distinct CDR3 sequences, around 15% being singletons. Material: blood. These receptor sequences come from a young woman with Graves' hyperthyroidism. CDR3s include the opening cysteine and the closing phenylalanine or tryptophan. The D gene is left open where the match is weak. Some rows have no size entry. The others give once, few or many, or a class for an expanded clone.

D	V	size	J	CDR3	DNA
-	TRBV9	few	TRBJ1-2	CASSVLGEGYTF	TGTGCCAGCAGCGTGTTAGGGGAGGGCTACACCTTC
TRBD1	TRBV6-2/TRBV6-3	few	TRBJ1-5	CASRQGGQPQHF	TGTGCCAGCCGACAGGGGGGTCAGCCCCAGCATTTT
-	TRBV9	-	TRBJ1-5	CASSSQEGCDGQPQHF	TGTGCCAGCAGCTCCCAGGAGGGGTGCGACGGGCAGCCCCAGCATTTT
-	TRBV20-1	many	TRBJ2-1	CSASRLARYNEQFF	TGCAGTGCCAGTCGGCTAGCCCGATACAATGAGCAGTTCTTC
-	TRBV2	many	TRBJ2-1	CASKVAYNEQFF	TGTGCCAGCAAGGTAGCCTACAATGAGCAGTTCTTC
TRBD2	TRBV5-6	many	TRBJ2-1	CASSLDGPTSGSYNEQFF	TGTGCCAGCAGCTTGGATGGGCCTACTAGCGGATCCTACAATGAGCAGTTCTTC
-	TRBV6-5	many	TRBJ2-1	CASSYANEQFF	TGTGCCAGCAGTTACGCCAATGAGCAGTTCTTC
-	TRBV20-1	many	TRBJ2-5	CSARDSGKETQYF	TGCAGTGCTAGAGATAGTGGGAAAGAGACCCAGTACTTC
-	TRBV4-3	-	TRBJ1-1	CASSQVSAGLNTEAFF	TGCGCCAGCAGCCAAGTCTCTGCCGGGCTCAACACTGAAGCTTTCTTT
-	TRBV28	many	TRBJ1-1	CASSLILVNTEAFF	TGTGCCAGCAGTTTAATTCTAGTGAACACTGAAGCTTTCTTT
-	TRBV12-3/TRBV12-4	many	TRBJ2-5	CASSLEGGEETQYF	TGTGCCAGCAGCCTGGAGGGAGGCGAAGAGACCCAGTACTTC
-	TRBV28	many	TRBJ1-1	CASSFGTVEVNEAFF	TGTGCCAGCAGTTTCGGGACCGTGGAGGTTAATGAAGCTTTCTTT
TRBD1	TRBV20-1	many	TRBJ2-3	CSADGQGDSTDTQYF	TGCAGTGCTGACGGACAGGGGGATAGCACAGATACGCAGTATTTT
-	TRBV11-2	-	TRBJ1-4	CASSLVGRGGEKLFF	TGTGCCAGCAGCTTAGTGGGCCGAGGCGGTGAAAAACTGTTTTTT
TRBD1	TRBV28	many	TRBJ1-1	CASSFLFRDRRASTEAFF	TGTGCCAGCAGTTTCCTATTCCGGGACAGGAGGGCGAGTACTGAAGCTTTCTTT
-	TRBV11-2	many	TRBJ1-2	CASSPLGQLPLYGYTF	TGTGCCAGCAGTCCTCTCGGACAGCTCCCCCTCTATGGCTACACCTTC
TRBD2	TRBV6-1	few	TRBJ2-5	CATTTLAGQETQYF	TGTGCCACCACGACACTAGCGGGACAAGAGACCCAGTACTTC
TRBD2	TRBV14	few	TRBJ2-1	CASSPPASGRGYNEQSF	TGTGCCAGCAGCCCCCCGGCTAGCGGGAGGGGGTACAATGAGCAGTCCTTC
TRBD1	TRBV2	many	TRBJ1-2	CASSGRDRPHANYGYTF	TGTGCCAGCAGTGGCCGGGACAGACCGCACGCTAACTATGGCTACACCTTC
-	TRBV20-1	few	TRBJ2-5	CSANLGEKETQYF	TGCAGTGCTAACCTAGGAGAGAAAGAGACCCAGTACTTC
-	TRBV30	many	TRBJ1-5	CAWSVQGSRNQPQHF	TGTGCCTGGAGTGTGCAGGGATCGAGAAATCAGCCCCAGCATTTT
TRBD1	TRBV7-2	-	TRBJ2-1	CASSRSGTGMYNEQFF	TGTGCCAGCAGCCGGTCCGGGACAGGGATGTACAATGAGCAGTTCTTC
TRBD2	TRBV20-1	few	TRBJ2-2	CSARDPKGTSGRGPGELFF	TGCAGTGCTAGAGACCCCAAAGGGACTAGCGGGAGAGGTCCCGGGGAGCTGTTTTTT
TRBD2	TRBV11-1	-	TRBJ2-2	CASSTASGPNTGELFF	TGTGCCAGCAGCACCGCTAGCGGACCGAACACCGGGGAGCTGTTTTTT
TRBD1	TRBV12-3/TRBV12-4	many	TRBJ1-5	CASSPGQGRGSNQPQHF	TGTGCCAGCAGTCCAGGACAGGGCCGGGGTAGCAATCAGCCCCAGCATTTT
-	TRBV6-1	many	TRBJ2-5	CASSEGNEQETQYF	TGTGCCAGCAGTGAAGGAAACGAACAAGAGACCCAGTACTTC
-	TRBV7-9	-	TRBJ1-1	CASSTGTAYEAFF	TGTGCCAGCAGCACCGGGACGGCTTATGAAGCTTTCTTT
-	TRBV2	few	TRBJ2-7	CASSDSGGHSYEQYF	TGTGCCAGCAGTGACTCAGGGGGGCATTCCTACGAGCAGTACTTC
TRBD2	TRBV9	few	TRBJ2-7	CASSLTGGNNPYEQYF	TGTGCCAGCAGCCTTACCGGGGGGAATAACCCCTACGAGCAGTACTTC
-	TRBV5-1	-	TRBJ2-5	CASQEPGSEETQYF	TGCGCCAGCCAGGAACCGGGATCGGAAGAGACCCAGTACTTC
-	TRBV30	many	TRBJ1-4	CAWSVGREYEKLFF	TGTGCCTGGAGTGTCGGGAGGGAATATGAAAAACTGTTTTTT
TRBD1	TRBV10-3	-	TRBJ2-1	CAISDFKPGQGFEQFF	TGTGCCATCAGTGACTTCAAGCCGGGACAGGGATTTGAGCAGTTCTTC
-	TRBV2	many	TRBJ2-1	CASTRGPVDEQFF	TGTGCCAGCACCCGGGGTCCGGTTGATGAGCAGTTCTTC
TRBD2	TRBV20-1	many	TRBJ2-3	CSAGGLAGALDTQYF	TGCAGTGCTGGGGGTTTAGCGGGAGCTCTAGATACGCAGTATTTT
-	TRBV20-1	many	TRBJ1-1	CSARESSSRAEAFF	TGCAGTGCTAGAGAGAGCAGCAGTAGGGCTGAAGCTTTCTTT
-	TRBV10-3	-	TRBJ2-3	CAISGGTASTDTQYF	TGTGCCATCAGTGGTGGAACGGCCAGCACAGATACGCAGTATTTT
-	TRBV11-2	many	TRBJ2-2	CASSLGGLLNTGELFF	TGTGCCAGCAGCTTAGGAGGACTTCTTAACACCGGGGAGCTGTTTTTT
-	TRBV5-1	many	TRBJ1-1	CASSGGGGIVEAFF	TGCGCCAGCAGTGGAGGCGGGGGGATAGTTGAAGCTTTCTTT
-	TRBV6-5	many	TRBJ2-5	CASSLLGAVQETQYF	TGTGCCAGCAGTTTACTCGGGGCGGTCCAAGAGACCCAGTACTTC